This TCR beta chain is from a study of vaccination and CD4 T cells after COVID-19. Across the whole study: Post-vaccination samples were procured at a median of approximately 72 days following dose two (range 14 to 241).

Germline CDR1 is GTSNPN and CDR2 is SVGIG (reference sequence). The CDR3 is made up of 14 amino acids. V was pared by 2 bases and J by 6 bases, with 14 bases between. Treatment: roughly ten-day PBMC culture with coronavirus spike peptide pools or control peptides (ViraFEST assay). The sample holds a few counts of this clonotype. Its antigen is unknown. Sequencing of cultured CD4+ T cell DNA used the Oncomine TCR Beta short-read assay. From the PCR reads, TCRdb called clonotypes with MiXCR, one entry per CDR3 protein. The data contain 13,000 or so distinct CDR3 sequences, 25% to 30% of them seen just once; the ten biggest clones take up 6.5% to 9.5%.

What was sequenced was CD4+ T cells from blood, cultured in vitro. This chain connects TRBV30 to TRBJ1-5; D call uncertain. The sequence came from a human donor who had recovered from COVID-19. The CDR3: CAWSRRTEGQPQHF. CDR3 bases: TGTGCCTGGAGTCGGCGTACTGAAGGTCAGCCCCAGCATTTT.